One and the same sample provided the 17 T cell receptor beta chains below, sequenced in a study of response to subunit inactivated influenza vaccine. MiXCR was run by TCRdb on the RT-PCR reads, yielding one entry per CDR3 protein. The repertoire holds 700,000 to 900,000 distinct CDR3 sequences, roughly 20% seen once, with roughly 10% in the top ten. The source was PBMCs from blood, collected 5 to 6 days after vaccination. These receptors came from a man aged 50-60 years who received an inactivated influenza vaccine.

This sequence joins TRBV7-2 and TRBJ2-5; D unresolved. Germline V gives CDR1 SGHTA, CDR2 FQGNSA. Between the trimmed V and J ends, which lost 2 bases and 7 bases, there was a span of 17 bases. The CDR3 is 15 residues long. DNA of the CDR3: TGTGCCAGCAGCTTAAACTCCAGGCAAAGCGTGACCCAGTACTTC. Its translation is CASSLNSRQSVTQYF.

This clonotype was detected a few times. V gene TRBV7-2 combines with J gene TRBJ1-5, with D unresolved. This CDR3 has 15 amino acids. Germline assignment: CDR1 SGHTA and CDR2 FQGNSA. Trimming pared 5 bases from V and 5 bases from J, leaving 16 bases between. CDR3 coding DNA: TGTGCCAGCAGCGCCATGGAGGGTGCACATCAGCCCCAGCATTTT. Amino acids: CASSAMEGAHQPQHF.

This clonotype was found many times. V and J are TRBV6-5 and TRBJ2-7; D might be TRBD2 (5 bases). The germline gives CDR1 MNHEY, CDR2 SVGAGI. V was pared by 2 bases and J by 2 bases, with 16 bases between. The CDR3 runs 16 residues. CDR3 sequence: CASSYPRTGRTYEQYF. Here the CDR3 DNA reads TGTGCCAGCAGTTACCCGCGGACTGGGCGAACCTACGAGCAGTACTTC.

The count of this clonotype is one. A read error may account for a junction end that differs from germline. As DNA, the CDR3 is TGCGCCAGCAGATTGGGACAGGGCCCCTACAATGAGCAGTTCTTC. As protein: CASRLGQGPYNEQFF. J is TRBJ2-1 and V is TRBV5-1; 9 bases fit TRBD1. CDR3 size: 15 residues. The germline V gene has CDR1 SGHRS and CDR2 YFSETQ.

The chain employs TRBV28 and TRBJ2-3, with a tentative D call TRBD2 (6 bases). The V and J ends lost 1 base and 6 bases respectively, with 11 bases between them. The CDR3 length is 14 residues. Germline V gene lookup returns CDR1 MDHEN and CDR2 SYDVKM. CDR3 in DNA: TGTGCCAGCAGTTTATATGGGGGACTGGATACGCAGTATTTT. The encoded protein is CASSLYGGLDTQYF.

This clonotype was detected only a few times. V and J are TRBV5-1 and TRBJ2-7, with 7 bases that match TRBD1. Germline values: CDR1 SGHRS, CDR2 YFSETQ. After removal of 7 bases from V and 2 bases from J, the junction contained 6 bases not matched to a gene. The CDR3 covers 13 residues. This CDR3 reads CASGQVDTYEQYF. The DNA for the CDR3 is TGCGCCAGCGGACAGGTGGATACCTACGAGCAGTACTTC.

Only a few counts were recorded for this clonotype. This CDR3 reads CASAPAGGPYEQYF. In nucleotides, the CDR3 is TGTGCCAGCGCACCAGCGGGAGGTCCCTACGAGCAGTACTTC. The chain employs TRBV2 and TRBJ2-7, with 9 bases lining up with TRBD2. After removal of 8 bases from V and 2 bases from J, the junction contained 7 bases not matched to a gene. Germline lookup yields CDR1 SNHLY and CDR2 FYNNEI. The length of the CDR3 is 14 residues.

The gene calls are TRBV20-1 and TRBJ2-7; D gene unclear. The CDR3 is made up of 12 amino acids. V gave up 6 bases and J gave up 0 bases, with 9 bases separating them. Per the germline V gene, CDR1 is DFQATT and CDR2 is SNEGSKA (reference sequence). The DNA of the CDR3 is TGCAGTGCCAACATTTACTCCTACGAGCAGTACTTC. It codes for CSANIYSYEQYF.

V is TRBV5-1 and J is TRBJ2-3, with a tentative D call TRBD1 (6 bases). V lost 0 bases to trimming and J lost 0 bases, with 17 bases between them. The CDR3 has 18 amino acids. In germline, CDR1 is SGHRS, CDR2 YFSETQ. This chain's CDR3 is CASSLAFWTASSTDTQYF. The CDR3 DNA reads as TGCGCCAGCAGCTTGGCTTTCTGGACAGCCTCTAGCACAGATACGCAGTATTTT.

This clonotype occurred many times. The chain recombines TRBV5-1 with TRBJ2-7, with no clear D. The CDR3 runs to 13 residues. Germline CDR1 reads SGHRS; CDR2 reads YFSETQ. Trimming shortened V by 0 bases and J by 3 bases, and 7 bases separated the two germline ends. CDR3: CASSLGSDYEQYF. CDR3 coding DNA: TGCGCCAGCAGCTTGGGGTCCGACTACGAGCAGTACTTC.

This clonotype was counted a few times. The chain links TRBV6-2 or TRBV6-3 to TRBJ2-5; D remains unclear. The CDR3 covers 13 residues. Germline V gene lookup returns CDR1 MNHEY and CDR2 SVGEGT. V was pared by 0 bases and J by 5 bases, with 7 bases between. CDR3 sequence reads: CASSYSGRETQYF. Written as DNA, the CDR3 is TGTGCCAGCAGTTACTCGGGCAGGGAGACCCAGTACTTC.

This clonotype appeared a few times. V usage is TRBV6-2 or TRBV6-3 and J usage is TRBJ1-1; 7 positions match TRBD1. Germline V gene data show CDR1 as MNHEY and CDR2 as SVGEGT. This CDR3 region has 13 residues. V shed 9 bases, J shed 3 bases, and the junction held 7 bases outside the gene matches. Here the CDR3 DNA reads TGTGCCAGTAGAAAGACAGGGCACACTGAAGCTTTCTTT. It is translated as CASRKTGHTEAFF.

The rearrangement uses TRBV25-1 and TRBJ2-7; 10 bases map to TRBD1. The germline V gene has CDR1 MGHDK and CDR2 SYGVNS. The CDR3 spans 16 residues. Trimming removed 1 base from V and 4 bases from J; junction bases left unmatched: 7. CDR3 DNA: TGTGCCAGCAGTGAATTCGGGACAGGGGATCGGTACGAGCAGTACTTC. Its translation: CASSEFGTGDRYEQYF.

This clonotype was seen a few times. This CDR3 is CASRLPGAEAFF. As DNA, the CDR3 is TGTGCCAGCAGGCTACCAGGCGCTGAAGCTTTCTTT. J is TRBJ1-1 and V is TRBV12-3 or TRBV12-4; D is ambiguous. This CDR3 is 12 amino acids long. Trimming took off 6 bases at V and 6 bases at J, with 11 bases between the two ends.

This clonotype was detected only a few times. This chain links TRBV10-3 with TRBJ2-2; D gene unclear. V gave up 6 bases and J gave up 0 bases, with 8 bases separating them. Germline CDR1 ENHRY, CDR2 SYGVKD. This CDR3 spans 14 amino acids. DNA for the CDR3: TGTGCCATCAGCGTGACACCGAACACCGGGGAGCTGTTTTTT. This translates into CAISVTPNTGELFF.

This clonotype was seen more than once but under ten times. The V call is TRBV15, the J call TRBJ2-1, with D possibly matching TRBD1 (5 bases). Trimming removed 8 bases from V and 6 bases from J, with 20 bases in between. Per germline, CDR1 LNHNV and CDR2 YYDKDF (reference sequence). CDR3 length: 15 residues. CDR3 sequence (DNA): TGTGCCACCGCCTCTGAAAACCCTAGGGGCAATGAGCAGTTCTTC. Its translation: CATASENPRGNEQFF.

The chain couples TRBV5-1 to TRBJ2-2, with D perhaps being TRBD1 or TRBD2 (5 bases each). Germline CDR1 is SGHRS and CDR2 is YFSETQ. The V gene lost 1 base and the J gene lost 2 bases, with 12 bases spanning the gap. The CDR3 contains 16 residues. This CDR3 reads CASSLPGPLNTGELFF. The CDR3 DNA sequence: TGCGCCAGCAGCTTGCCGGGACCGCTCAACACCGGGGAGCTGTTTTTT. Full variable domain (rest looked up from reference TRBV5-1 and TRBJ2-2): KAGVTQTPRYLIKTRGQQVTLSCSPISGHRSVSWYQQTPGQGLQFLFEYFSETQRNKGNFPGRFSGRQFSNSRSEMNVSTLELGDSALYLCASSLPGPLNTGELFFGEGSRLTVL.